This entry lists 14 T cell receptor beta chains sequenced from one sample in a study of CD4+ T cells in melanoma. Repertoires were generated with immunoSEQ multiplex PCR, while TCRdb's copy carries only in-frame clones and drops some. The table has around 100,000 clones, approximately 90% seen once. Material: peripheral blood. The receptors were sampled from a human donor with melanoma.

The V and J genes are TRBV7-9 and TRBJ1-4; 7 bases match TRBD1. The CDR3 contains 16 residues. V was clipped by 0 bases and J by 1 base; unmatched bases: 2. Germline CDR1 and CDR2: SEHNR and FQNEAQ (reference sequence). The CDR3 region is CASSLARGVTNEKLFF. In DNA, the CDR3 is TGTGCCAGCAGCTTAGCCAGGGGGGTAACTAATGAAAAACTGTTTTTT.

This clone was counted once. V and J are TRBV6-1 and TRBJ2-5; 11 bases align to TRBD2. V was pared by 2 bases and J by 2 bases, with 4 bases of the junction left unmatched. This CDR3 comprises 16 residues. In germline, CDR1 is MNHNS, CDR2 SASEGT. The CDR3 DNA sequence: TGTGCCAGCAGTGAATGGCTAGCGGGGGGACAAGAGACCCAGTACTTC. Translating it yields CASSEWLAGGQETQYF.

This clone was recorded only once. The chain is built from TRBV6-5 and TRBJ2-7, with 8 bases aligning to TRBD2. The CDR3 contains 16 residues. The ends lost 0 bases at V and 2 bases at J; junction bases unmatched: 6. Per the germline V gene, CDR1 is MNHEY and CDR2 is SVGAGI. This chain's CDR3 is CASSYSVSGGTYEQYF. For the CDR3, the DNA is TGTGCCAGCAGTTACTCGGTCAGCGGGGGCACCTACGAGCAGTACTTC.

CDR3 protein: CASSPLKAASSYEQYF. The CDR3, as DNA: TGTGCCAGCTCACCACTCAAGGCAGCGAGCTCCTACGAGCAGTACTTC. The V gene is TRBV18, the J gene TRBJ2-7; D ambiguous. V lost 1 base to trimming and J lost 0 bases, with 13 bases between them. Germline V lookup: CDR1 KGHSH, CDR2 LQKENI. The CDR3 loop spans 16 amino acids.

V usage is TRBV5-4 and J usage is TRBJ2-6; no clear D gene. In germline, CDR1 is SGHNT, CDR2 YYREEE (reference sequence). Trimming shortened V by 2 bases and J by 0 bases, and 6 bases separated the two germline ends. The CDR3 length is 15 residues. CDR3 region: CASSLSYSGANVLTF. In nucleotides, the CDR3 is TGTGCCAGCAGCTTAAGTTACTCTGGGGCCAACGTCCTGACTTTC.

The table lists this clone with a count of one. The chain links TRBV7-2 to TRBJ1-6; TRBD1 is a possible D gene (6 bases). Trimming stripped 5 bases from V and 6 bases from J, with 14 bases between. This CDR3 contains 15 residues. CDR1 SGHTA and CDR2 FQGNSA come from the germline V gene. In nucleotides, the CDR3 is TGTGCCAGCAGCACAACTGGGGGCTTTAATTCACCCCTCCACTTT. Its translation: CASSTTGGFNSPLHF.

V usage is TRBV6-5 and J usage is TRBJ1-2; D uncertain. Germline V CDR1 and CDR2: MNHEY, SVGAGI. Trimming removed 6 bases at V and 9 bases at J, with 8 bases between. The CDR3 totals 10 residues. The CDR3 nucleotides read TGTGCCAGCAGCTGGGGTAGCTACACCTTC. Its protein is CASSWGSYTF.

The CDR3 coding sequence is TGCAGCGTCGCTCTAAATCCTCACAATGAGCAGTTCTTC. Encoded protein: CSVALNPHNEQFF. This chain links TRBV29-1 with TRBJ2-1; no reliable D call. Germline CDR1 SQVTM, CDR2 ANQGSEA. The CDR3 spans 13 residues. V dropped 6 bases and J dropped 5 bases, with 14 bases sitting between them.

The rearrangement uses TRBV11-1 and TRBJ2-3, with D possibly matching TRBD2 (5 bases). This CDR3 spans 16 amino acids. Germline CDR1 reads SGHAT; CDR2 reads FQDESV (reference sequence). V was cut by 5 bases and J by 3 bases, with 18 bases left in between. Here the CDR3 reads CASSAGPSPGTDTQYF. CDR3 in DNA: TGTGCCAGCAGCGCTGGGCCCTCTCCGGGGACAGATACGCAGTATTTT.

Notes on this clone: An end of the junction differs from the germline gene, which may be a read error. The V call is TRBV5-4, the J call TRBJ2-3, with D uncertain. CDR3 length equals 15 residues. Germline V gene sequence: CDR1 SGHNT, CDR2 YYREEE (reference sequence). The CDR3 nucleotides are TGCGCCAGCAGCCAAGCCTACTCCAGCACAGATACGCAGTATTTT. It encodes CASSQAYSSTDTQYF.

V and J are TRBV4-3 and TRBJ2-1, with D perhaps matching TRBD1 or TRBD2 (5 bases each). The CDR3 totals 15 residues. Germline CDR1 is LGHNA and CDR2 is YSLEER. V gave up 4 bases and J gave up 0 bases, with 10 bases separating them. CDR3 amino acids: CASSRGSSSYNEQFF. The CDR3 coding sequence is TGCGCCAGCAGCCGGGGGTCAAGCTCCTACAATGAGCAGTTCTTC.

The chain links TRBV4-1 to TRBJ2-7; 12 bases align to TRBD2. CDR1 and CDR2 (germline): MGHRA, YSYEKL. Trimming cost V 4 bases and J 7 bases; bases outside gene matches: 8. CDR3 size: 15 residues. This chain's CDR3 is CASSPLLAGGGEQYF. CDR3 sequence (DNA): TGCGCCAGCAGCCCCTTACTAGCGGGAGGTGGTGAGCAGTACTTC.

This chain connects TRBV4-1 to TRBJ2-7, with a weak D call TRBD2 (6 bases). The CDR3 is made up of 16 amino acids. CDR1 is MGHRA and CDR2 is YSYEKL in the germline V gene. V dropped 1 base and J dropped 2 bases, with 15 bases sitting between them. The DNA of the CDR3 is TGCGCCAGCAGCCAAGTGGGACGGGGGAAGGCCTACGAGCAGTACTTC. Its protein is CASSQVGRGKAYEQYF.

The chain is built from TRBV28 and TRBJ1-1, with D tentatively TRBD1 (6 bases). The V end was cut by 6 bases, the J end by 6 bases, with 20 bases between. This CDR3 region has 15 residues. Looked up from germline, CDR1 is MDHEN and CDR2 is SYDVKM. The CDR3 region is CASSTPGGGNAEAFF. The CDR3 DNA reads as TGTGCCAGCAGCACCCCGGGGGGGGGCAACGCTGAAGCTTTCTTT. The full variable domain, rest sourced from reference TRBV28 and TRBJ1-1, is DVKVTQSSRYLVKRTGEKVFLECVQDMDHENMFWYRQDPGLGLRLIYFSYDVKMKEKGDIPEGYSVSREKKERFSLILESASTNQTSMYLCASSTPGGGNAEAFFGQGTRLTVV.